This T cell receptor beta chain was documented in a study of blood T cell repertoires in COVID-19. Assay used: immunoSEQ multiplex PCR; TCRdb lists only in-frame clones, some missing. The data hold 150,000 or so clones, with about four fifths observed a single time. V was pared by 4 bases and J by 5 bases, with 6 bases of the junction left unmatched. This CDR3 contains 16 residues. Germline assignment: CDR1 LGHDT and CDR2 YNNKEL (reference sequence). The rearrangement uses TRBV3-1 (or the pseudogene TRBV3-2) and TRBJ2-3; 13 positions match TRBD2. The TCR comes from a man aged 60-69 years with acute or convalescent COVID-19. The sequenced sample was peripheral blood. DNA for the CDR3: TGTGCCAGCAGCCCCAGGACTAGCGGGAGTCTAGATACGCAGTATTTT. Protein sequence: CASSPRTSGSLDTQYF.